This TCR beta chain was identified in a study of blood T cell repertoires in COVID-19. Whole-study context: Sites in the United States, Italy and Spain provided acute and convalescent COVID-19 samples. T cells, B-cell-depleted T cells, or PBMCs supplied cDNA or gDNA.

The study recruited people aged roughly 18 to 100 years across approximately 24 US areas. Libraries were prepared by immunoSEQ multiplex PCR; TCRdb keeps only in-frame clonotypes and omits some of them. This sample yields approximately 320,000 clones, of which 90% are seen a single time; roughly 2.6% belongs to the top ten. This clone was recorded once. V trimming: 6 bases; J trimming: 0 bases; junction bases outside the gene matches: 6. Germline V lookup: CDR1 LNHDA, CDR2 SQIVND (reference sequence). This CDR3 is built from 15 residues. This clonotype originated in a man in his 60s who had recovered from COVID-19. Sequenced material: PBMCs or T cells enriched from blood (not recorded which). This chain joins TRBV19 and TRBJ2-3, with TRBD2 matching over 7 bases. The CDR3 region is CASSSVAGSTDTQYF. The DNA of the CDR3 is TGTGCCAGTAGCTCAGTAGCGGGTAGCACAGATACGCAGTATTTT. Filled out from reference TRBV19 and TRBJ2-3, the complete variable domain reads DGGITQSPKYLFRKEGQNVTLSCEQNLNHDAMYWYRQDPGQGLRLIYYSQIVNDFQKGDIAEGYSVSREKKESFPLTVTSAQKNPTAFYLCASSSVAGSTDTQYFGPGTRLTVL.